This entry lists 21 T cell receptor beta chains sequenced from one sample in a study of blood T cell repertoires in COVID-19. Data came from immunoSEQ multiplex PCR; TCRdb stores just in-frame clones and leaves some out. The profile shows around 260,000 clones, about nine tenths of them singletons. The specimen was peripheral blood. Receptor source: a woman aged 25 to 39 with COVID-19, enrolled during active disease.

V is TRBV28 and J is TRBJ2-5, with 8 bases identical to TRBD1. V trimming: 1 base; J trimming: 4 bases; junction bases outside the gene matches: 2. This CDR3 is 14 amino acids long. Germline CDR1 and CDR2: MDHEN and SYDVKM. CDR3 sequence (DNA): TGTGCCAGCAGTTTATTCACAGGGGGAGAGACCCAGTACTTC. Residues: CASSLFTGGETQYF.

V is TRBV20-1 and J is TRBJ2-3; 8 bases align to TRBD1. The V and J ends lost 3 bases and 2 bases, in that order; junction bases with no gene match: 10. Per germline, CDR1 DFQATT and CDR2 SNEGSKA (reference sequence). This CDR3 spans 16 amino acids. CDR3 bases: TGCAGTGCTAGTCTGGCAGGGGGCGGCCTCACAGATACGCAGTATTTT. The encoded protein is CSASLAGGGLTDTQYF.

This sequence joins TRBV7-9 and TRBJ1-3; no clear D. V dropped 5 bases and J dropped 1 base, with 9 bases sitting between them. This CDR3 has 14 amino acids. Germline V gene sequence: CDR1 SEHNR, CDR2 FQNEAQ (reference sequence). The DNA of the CDR3 is TGTGCCAGCAGCGAACATAATTCTGGAAACACCATATATTTT. This gives the protein CASSEHNSGNTIYF.

V gene TRBV13 combines with J gene TRBJ1-2; TRBD1 is a possible D gene (5 bases). Germline-derived CDR1 and CDR2 are PRHDT and FYEKMQ (reference sequence). The germline V and J ends were trimmed by 6 bases and 8 bases, with 19 bases remaining between them. This CDR3 has 14 residues. The CDR3 DNA is TGTGCCAGCAGTTTGGACAACCAGGGTAGGGGCTACACCTTC. As protein: CASSLDNQGRGYTF.

This clone was counted a single time. This chain connects TRBV18 to TRBJ1-4; 9 bases map to TRBD1. The CDR3 is 15 amino acids. Germline V CDR1 and CDR2: KGHSH, LQKENI. After removal of 3 bases from V and 4 bases from J, the junction contained 3 bases not matched to a gene. CDR3 residues: CASSPGQGNNEKLFF. CDR3 nucleotides: TGTGCCAGCTCACCCGGACAGGGGAATAATGAAAAACTGTTTTTT. Drawing the rest from reference TRBV18 and TRBJ1-4, the complete variable domain is NAGVMQNPRHLVRRRGQEARLRCSPMKGHSHVYWYRQLPEEGLKFMVYLQKENIIDESGMPKERFSAEFPKEGPSILRIQQVVRGDSAAYFCASSPGQGNNEKLFFGSGTQLSVL.

CDR3 residues: CSVATASRNTEAFF. CDR3 sequence (DNA): TGCAGCGTTGCGACAGCCTCCCGGAACACTGAAGCTTTCTTT. The V and J genes are TRBV29-1 and TRBJ1-1, with a possible D match to TRBD1 (5 bases). From germline, CDR1 is SQVTM and CDR2 ANQGSEA. The V gene lost 4 bases and the J gene lost 1 base, with 13 bases spanning the gap. This CDR3 has 14 residues.

The chain joins TRBV3-1 (or the pseudogene TRBV3-2) to TRBJ1-4; D gene unclear. Germline CDR1 is LGHDT and CDR2 is YNNKEL (reference sequence). V was trimmed by 0 bases and J by 6 bases, leaving 8 bases between them. The CDR3 length is 14 residues. The CDR3, as DNA: TGTGCCAGCAGCCAAGATCCGAGAGATGAAAAACTGTTTTTT. This sequence encodes CASSQDPRDEKLFF.

The gene calls are TRBV28 and TRBJ2-7; 10 nucleotides align to TRBD2. The ends lost 3 bases at V and 4 bases at J; junction bases unmatched: 12. The CDR3 extends over 17 amino acids. Germline values: CDR1 MDHEN, CDR2 SYDVKM. This CDR3 is CASSFPEREGSSYEQYF. Here the CDR3 DNA reads TGTGCCAGCAGTTTCCCTGAGCGGGAGGGTAGTTCGTACGAGCAGTACTTC.

J is TRBJ1-1 and V is TRBV19; TRBD1 matches 7 bases. CDR1 and CDR2 from the germline V gene are LNHDA and SQIVND (reference sequence). This CDR3 has 16 residues. The trim removed 5 bases at V and 0 bases at J, leaving 9 bases unmatched. The CDR3 region has the DNA TGTGCCAGTAGTCCGGCCTCAGGGGGGATGAACACTGAAGCTTTCTTT. This gives the protein CASSPASGGMNTEAFF. The full variable domain, in which reference TRBV19 and TRBJ1-1 provide the parts outside the CDR3, is DGGITQSPKYLFRKEGQNVTLSCEQNLNHDAMYWYRQDPGQGLRLIYYSQIVNDFQKGDIAEGYSVSREKKESFPLTVTSAQKNPTAFYLCASSPASGGMNTEAFFGQGTRLTVV.

This clone was seen just once. The CDR3 nucleotides read TGCAGCGTCGCCCGGGACAGGGGAGAGACCCAGTACTTC. The encoded protein is CSVARDRGETQYF. The genes are TRBV29-1 and TRBJ2-5, with 10 bases aligning to TRBD1. The germline CDR1 and CDR2 sequences are SQVTM and ANQGSEA. V trimming: 6 bases; J trimming: 4 bases; junction bases outside the gene matches: 5. The CDR3 sequence is 13 residues long.

The CDR3 protein is CASSQDRSQGKYEQYF. CDR3 nucleotides: TGCGCCAGCAGCCAAGACCGGAGTCAGGGTAAATACGAGCAGTACTTC. The chain uses TRBV4-1 and TRBJ2-7, with D possibly being TRBD1 (5 bases). Trimming took 0 bases from V and 4 from J, leaving 16 bases between them. The length of the CDR3 is 16 residues. Germline assignment: CDR1 MGHRA and CDR2 YSYEKL.

This rearrangement joins TRBV7-2 to TRBJ1-4, with 8 bases identical to TRBD1. V lost 5 bases, J lost 7 bases, and 6 bases stayed unmatched. CDR3 length: 14 amino acids. The germline CDR1 and CDR2 sequences are SGHTA and FQGNSA. The CDR3 here is CASSAGTGPEKLFF. The CDR3 DNA follows: TGTGCCAGCAGCGCCGGGACAGGACCTGAAAAACTGTTTTTT.

This sequence joins TRBV28 and TRBJ1-4; no firm D call. Trimming stripped 1 base from V and 5 bases from J, with 14 bases between. The germline V gene encodes CDR1 MDHEN and CDR2 SYDVKM. The CDR3 consists of 16 residues. For the CDR3, the DNA is TGTGCCAGCAGTTTATCCTCTTTGGGGAGCAATGAAAAACTGTTTTTT. Residues: CASSLSSLGSNEKLFF.

This chain uses TRBV7-2 with TRBJ1-4, with 8 bases that match TRBD1. The CDR3 length is 14 residues. Germline V gene lookup returns CDR1 SGHTA and CDR2 FQGNSA. The V and J ends lost 7 bases and 8 bases, in that order; junction bases with no gene match: 9. CDR3 DNA: TGTGCCAGCAACCCAGGGGGCGAGGGCGAAAAACTGTTTTTT. This sequence encodes CASNPGGEGEKLFF.

V is TRBV5-6 and J is TRBJ1-5; D remains ambiguous. Germline V lookup: CDR1 SGHDT, CDR2 YYEEEE. The V and J ends lost 3 bases and 0 bases respectively, with 7 bases between them. The CDR3 has 14 residues. The CDR3 DNA reads as TGTGCCAGCAGCTCGGTGTCTAGCAATCAGCCCCAGCATTTT. Translation: CASSSVSSNQPQHF.

The rearrangement joins TRBV10-3 to TRBJ2-1; 9 bases agree with TRBD2. There are 15 residues in the CDR3. Losses at the gene ends were 3 bases for V and 6 bases for J; bases not matched to a gene: 6. CDR1 and CDR2 (germline): ENHRY, SYGVKD. CDR3 sequence (DNA): TGTGCCATCAGTGACGCGGGAGGGCCGGGCAATGAGCAGTTCTTC. Amino acid sequence: CAISDAGGPGNEQFF.

The rearrangement links TRBV5-6 to TRBJ2-7; 8 bases are shared with TRBD1. The germline V gene encodes CDR1 SGHDT and CDR2 YYEEEE. J was trimmed by 4 bases and V by 3 bases; bases with no gene match: 15. CDR3 length: 17 amino acids. This CDR3 is CASSSLSRQGPLYEQYF. CDR3 bases: TGTGCCAGCAGCTCCCTATCCAGACAGGGGCCACTTTACGAGCAGTACTTC.

The chain joins TRBV5-5 to TRBJ2-5, with 7 bases that match TRBD2. CDR3 length equals 17 residues. J gave up 3 bases and V 0 bases, and 11 bases lay outside the gene matches. Germline lookup yields CDR1 SGHKS and CDR2 YYEKEE (reference sequence). CDR3 loop: CASSLGEGSWRKETQYF. The CDR3 DNA reads TGTGCCAGCAGCTTGGGGGAGGGATCATGGAGGAAAGAGACCCAGTACTTC.

This chain connects TRBV10-1 to TRBJ2-7; TRBD1 is a possible D gene (6 bases). V lost 0 bases and J 0 bases, leaving 9 bases between the germline ends. CDR3 length equals 15 residues. Germline V CDR1 and CDR2: WNHNN, SYGVQD (reference sequence). CDR3 sequence (DNA): TGCGCCAGCAGTGAGTCCGGACAGTCCTCCTACGAGCAGTACTTC. This sequence encodes CASSESGQSSYEQYF.

This chain joins TRBV18 and TRBJ1-4, with 7 positions matching TRBD1. The CDR3 has 15 residues. Per germline, CDR1 KGHSH and CDR2 LQKENI. With 2 bases clipped from V and 5 bases from J, the junction kept 5 bases outside the gene matches. The CDR3 coding sequence is TGTGCCAGCTCACCAAGAGGGGGCCTGAATGAAAAACTGTTTTTT. Translation: CASSPRGGLNEKLFF. Looking up the rest from reference TRBV18 and TRBJ1-4 gives the full variable domain: NAGVMQNPRHLVRRRGQEARLRCSPMKGHSHVYWYRQLPEEGLKFMVYLQKENIIDESGMPKERFSAEFPKEGPSILRIQQVVRGDSAAYFCASSPRGGLNEKLFFGSGTQLSVL.

The chain couples TRBV5-1 to TRBJ1-5; D may be TRBD1 (5 bases). V gave up 4 bases and J gave up 3 bases, with 14 bases separating them. CDR1 and CDR2 from the germline V gene are SGHRS and YFSETQ. The CDR3 sequence is 15 residues long. CDR3 coding DNA: TGCGCCAGCAGCCCAGCCGGGACTAACAATCAGCCCCAGCATTTT. Its translation is CASSPAGTNNQPQHF.